This passage covers 3 T cell receptor beta chains from one sample sequenced in a study of lymphopenia after photon versus proton radiotherapy. Clones were read by immunoSEQ multiplex PCR, and TCRdb kept only the in-frame ones, dropping some. The table has tens of thousands of clones, more than 75% seen once; the top ten hold approximately 11%. The sequenced sample was peripheral blood, obtained from a patient treated with proton-based radiotherapy. The receptors here all came from an elderly man with esophageal cancer.

Notes on this clone: Mismatch with germline at one junction end may stem from a read error. This chain joins TRBV4-3 and TRBJ2-7; tentative D call: TRBD1 (6 bases). Germline V gives CDR1 LGHNA, CDR2 YSLEER. This CDR3 is built from 14 residues. The CDR3 spells CASSQDRGVYERYF. DNA of the CDR3: TGCGCCAGCAGCCAAGACAGGGGAGTGTACGAGCGGTACTTC.

The chain employs TRBV7-9 and TRBJ1-4, with 8 positions matching TRBD1. V was pared by 5 bases and J by 8 bases, with 7 bases of the junction left unmatched. Germline V gene sequence: CDR1 SEHNR, CDR2 FQNEAQ (reference sequence). This CDR3 spans 14 amino acids. This CDR3 is CASSTDRGDEKLFF. CDR3 nucleotide sequence: TGTGCCAGCAGCACCGACAGGGGTGACGAAAAACTGTTTTTT. Full variable domain (missing parts from reference TRBV7-9 and TRBJ1-4): DTGVSQNPRHKITKRGQNVTFRCDPISEHNRLYWYRQTLGQGPEFLTYFQNEAQLEKSRLLSDRFSAERPKGSFSTLEIQRTEQGDSAMYLCASSTDRGDEKLFFGSGTQLSVL.

This chain joins TRBV19 and TRBJ1-1; 8 bases line up with TRBD1. CDR1 and CDR2 from the germline V gene are LNHDA and SQIVND (reference sequence). V was clipped by 4 bases and J by 1 base; unmatched bases: 5. The CDR3 runs 15 residues. This CDR3 is CASSTGGAENTEAFF. CDR3 nucleotides: TGTGCCAGTAGTACAGGGGGCGCCGAGAACACTGAAGCTTTCTTT.